This T cell receptor beta chain was documented in a study of T cell responses to AZD1222 COVID-19 vaccine. Across the study: Analysis merged second doses at about 4 or about 12 weeks.

Assay used: immunoSEQ multiplex PCR; TCRdb lists only in-frame clones, some missing. The sample has 110,000 to 150,000 clones; roughly 88% are singletons. The clonotype comes from an adult in good health. The starting material was peripheral blood, obtained on day 0 of AZD1222 vaccination.

The CDR3 region has the DNA TGTGCCAGCAGCGTAGGGTGGCGGAATGAGCAGTTCTTC. As protein: CASSVGWRNEQFF. The chain links TRBV9 to TRBJ2-1; no definite D call. Trimming shortened V by 0 bases and J by 7 bases, and 8 bases separated the two germline ends. CDR3 length: 13 amino acids. Germline CDR1 and CDR2: SGDLS and YYNGEE.